The 7 T cell receptor beta chains reported below all come from one sample, sequenced in a study of shared clonotypes between healthy human individuals. Naive CD8 cells comprised CD45RO-negative, CCR7-positively selected cells, excluding terminally differentiated effector memory CD45RA+ cells. The assay was immunoSEQ multiplex PCR, and TCRdb's table has in-frame clones only and misses some. The repertoire holds almost 700,000 clones, with approximately 90% as singletons. The sequencing input was naive CD8+ T cells sorted from blood. The origin of the receptors is a man aged 25-45 years in good health.

This clone has more than one count but fewer than ten. The chain carries TRBV19 and TRBJ2-7; D may be TRBD2 (5 bases). Trimming took 4 bases from V and 7 from J, leaving 8 bases between them. Looked up from germline, CDR1 is LNHDA and CDR2 is SQIVND (reference sequence). This CDR3 has 11 residues. The CDR3 here is CASSTGLEQYF. The CDR3 nucleotides read TGTGCCAGTAGTACGGGGTTGGAGCAGTACTTC.

The V gene is TRBV6-5, the J gene TRBJ2-7; the D gene could be TRBD1 or TRBD2 (5 bases each). CDR3 size: 14 residues. V was trimmed by 8 bases and J by 4 bases, leaving 18 bases between them. The germline V gene encodes CDR1 MNHEY and CDR2 SVGAGI. The CDR3 bases are TGTGCCAGCGCCCCCGTCGGGGCAATTTACGAGCAGTACTTC. Residues: CASAPVGAIYEQYF.

J is TRBJ2-1 and V is TRBV18, with 7 bases that match TRBD2. V dropped 6 bases and J dropped 7; count of bases not matched to a gene: 9. The germline gives CDR1 KGHSH, CDR2 LQKENI. The CDR3 sequence is 14 residues long. CDR3 sequence: CASSSSGELNEQFF. As DNA, the CDR3 is TGTGCCAGCTCTTCTAGCGGTGAATTAAATGAGCAGTTCTTC.

This chain connects TRBV10-3 to TRBJ2-1, with D possibly being TRBD2 (6 bases). V was shortened by 2 bases and J by 6 bases, with 11 bases between the two germline ends. The CDR3 is 14 residues long. Germline V gives CDR1 ENHRY, CDR2 SYGVKD. CDR3 DNA: TGTGCCATCAGTGAGGGGGAGGCACTCAATGAGCAGTTCTTC. Translation: CAISEGEALNEQFF.

The rearrangement links TRBV7-9 to TRBJ2-3; D is uncertain. The CDR3 has 10 amino acids. The germline gives CDR1 SEHNR, CDR2 FQNEAQ (reference sequence). The V end was cut by 8 bases, the J end by 2 bases, with 2 bases between. CDR3 in DNA: TGTGCCAGCTTCACAGATACGCAGTATTTT. It codes for CASFTDTQYF.

The rearrangement uses TRBV21-1 and TRBJ1-1; the table's D call of TRBD1 was not tested on the DNA. TRBV21-1 is a pseudogene locus. The CDR3 loop spans 18 amino acids. The CDR3 bases are TGTGCCAGCAGCACTCCACGGGGACAGGGGAGGGCGAACACTGAAGCTTTCTTT. Residues: CASSTPRGQGRANTEAFF.

The rearrangement links TRBV15 to TRBJ2-5; D is possibly TRBD1 (6 bases). The germline CDR1 and CDR2 sequences are LNHNV and YYDKDF (reference sequence). The CDR3 runs 12 residues. V lost 5 bases and J 4 bases, leaving 8 bases between the germline ends. CDR3 protein: CATSGGGETQYF. The CDR3 bases are TGTGCCACCAGCGGGGGCGGAGAGACCCAGTACTTC.